This T cell receptor (beta chain) was observed in a study of T cell changes during pregnancy in multiple sclerosis (dated by TCRdb to the late 2010s). Study-wide context: The study examined how the T cell repertoire changed over the course of pregnancy in women with multiple sclerosis.

CDR3 length: 15 amino acids, cysteine to phenylalanine. Only the CDR3 portion is preserved as DNA: 45 bases, with reading frame beginning at the first base. Sequences MGHRA (CDR1) and YSYEKL (CDR2) are obtained from the germline V gene. Trimming takes 0 bases off V and 9 bases off J; junction bases not matched to a gene: 6. Library creation used the immunoSEQ multiplex PCR assay. The clones in this table, taken by TCRdb from immuneACCESS, are in-frame only. Not every clone is retained; where verified, under half of the shortfall comes from an unresolved V gene, and the cause of the rest is unknown. For this sample there are 55,000 to 70,000 clones; approximately 90% appear just once. The ten biggest clones cover under 2.5% of the sample. Comment on this clone: The antigen it recognizes is unknown. Base qualities are missing; no much larger clone stands one base away.

The sample in question was peripheral blood, obtained in the first trimester of pregnancy. The V gene is TRBV4-1 and the J gene is TRBJ2-1, with 9 bases aligning to TRBD2. The receptor's source is a female donor in good health, enrolled as a control in a pregnancy study. The encoded CDR3 is CASSQDGSGRLEQFF. The bases are TGCGCCAGCAGCCAAGATGGTAGCGGGAGACTTGAGCAGTTCTTC.